These T cell receptor beta chains were read from a single sample in a study of T cells in Graves' hyperthyroidism and ophthalmopathy. From the multiplex PCR reads, TCRdb called clonotypes with MiXCR, one entry per CDR3 protein. Among some 760,000 distinct CDR3 sequences listed, less than 15% were seen once. Material for sequencing was blood. The receptor source for this set is a woman aged 18-30 years with Graves' hyperthyroidism. The CDR3 runs from the conserved cysteine through the conserved F or W. The D gene is left open where the match is weak. Some rows have no size entry. The others give once, few or many, or a class for an expanded clone.

D | J | size | V | DNA | CDR3
- | TRBJ2-7 | - | TRBV5-6 | TGTGCCAGCAGCTCACCCCTGAGCGGACACTACGAGCAGTACTTC | CASSSPLSGHYEQYF
TRBD2 | TRBJ2-1 | - | TRBV20-1 | TGCAGTGCCCCGGGACTAGCGACAACCTACAATGAGCAGTTCTTC | CSAPGLATTYNEQFF
- | TRBJ1-2 | - | TRBV20-1 | TGCAGTGCTAGCGACAGGTCCTATGGCTACACCTTC | CSASDRSYGYTF
- | TRBJ2-5 | few | TRBV5-1 | TGCGCCAGCAGCGCTACAGGGTTTGGAGAGACCCAGTACTTC | CASSATGFGETQYF
- | TRBJ2-1 | many | TRBV11-2 | TGTGCCAGCAGCTCCACCGCGGGAATTGGGGACAATGAGCAGTTCTTC | CASSSTAGIGDNEQFF
- | TRBJ1-1 | many | TRBV7-9 | TGTGCCAGCAGCCTCGGCCCGGGCAGGGCGAACACTGAAGCTTTCTTT | CASSLGPGRANTEAFF
- | TRBJ2-3 | - | TRBV20-1 | TGCAGTGCCTCACTGGCCTTTAGCACAGATACGCAGTATTTT | CSASLAFSTDTQYF
TRBD1 | TRBJ2-2 | many | TRBV24-1 | TGTGCCACCAGTGATCCCCGGACAGGGGCCACCGGGGAGCTGTTTTTT | CATSDPRTGATGELFF
TRBD1 | TRBJ2-4 | - | TRBV12-3/TRBV12-4 | TGTGCCAGCAGCCCCCCCCGGACAGGGGGCCGTGGGGCCAAAAACATTCAGTACTTC | CASSPPRTGGRGAKNIQYF
TRBD1 | TRBJ1-1 | many | TRBV5-1 | TGCGCCAGCAGCTGGGGACAGGGGAATAGGAACACTGAAGCTTTCTTT | CASSWGQGNRNTEAFF